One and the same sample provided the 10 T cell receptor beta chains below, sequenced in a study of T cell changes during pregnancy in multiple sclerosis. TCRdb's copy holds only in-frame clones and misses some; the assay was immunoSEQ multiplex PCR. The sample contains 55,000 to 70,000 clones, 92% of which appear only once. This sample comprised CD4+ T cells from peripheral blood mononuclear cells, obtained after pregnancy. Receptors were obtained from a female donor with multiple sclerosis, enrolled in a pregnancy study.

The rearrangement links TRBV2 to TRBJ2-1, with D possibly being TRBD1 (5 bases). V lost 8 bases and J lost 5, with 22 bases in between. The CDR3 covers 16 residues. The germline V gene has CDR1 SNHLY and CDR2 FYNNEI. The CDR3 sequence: CASWGRGLEPNNEQFF. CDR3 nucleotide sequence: TGTGCCAGCTGGGGTAGGGGTCTAGAACCCAACAATGAGCAGTTCTTC.

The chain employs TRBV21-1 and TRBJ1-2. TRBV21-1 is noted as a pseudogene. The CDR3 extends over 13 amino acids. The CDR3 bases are TGTGCCAGCAGCATTTTGGGACTATATGGCTACACCTTC. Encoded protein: CASSILGLYGYTF.

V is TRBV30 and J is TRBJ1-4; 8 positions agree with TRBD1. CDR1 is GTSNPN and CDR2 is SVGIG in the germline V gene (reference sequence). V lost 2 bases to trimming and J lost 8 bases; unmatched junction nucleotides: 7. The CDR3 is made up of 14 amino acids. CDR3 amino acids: CAWSTGQGWEKLFF. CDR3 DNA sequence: TGTGCCTGGAGTACCGGACAGGGCTGGGAAAAACTGTTTTTT.

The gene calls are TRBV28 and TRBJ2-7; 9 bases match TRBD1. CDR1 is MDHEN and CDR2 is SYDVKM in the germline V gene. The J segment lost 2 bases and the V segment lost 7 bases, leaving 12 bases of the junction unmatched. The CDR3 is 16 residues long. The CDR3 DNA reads TGTGCCAGCATCACACAGGGGGCGGGCCCCCCCTACGAGCAGTACTTC. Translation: CASITQGAGPPYEQYF.

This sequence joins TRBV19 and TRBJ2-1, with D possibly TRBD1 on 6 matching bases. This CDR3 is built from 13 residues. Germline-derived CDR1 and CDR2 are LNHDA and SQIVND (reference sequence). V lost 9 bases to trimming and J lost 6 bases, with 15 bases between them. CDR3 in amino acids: CASTGLGGNEQFF. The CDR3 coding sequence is TGTGCCAGCACTGGGCTAGGGGGCAATGAGCAGTTCTTC.

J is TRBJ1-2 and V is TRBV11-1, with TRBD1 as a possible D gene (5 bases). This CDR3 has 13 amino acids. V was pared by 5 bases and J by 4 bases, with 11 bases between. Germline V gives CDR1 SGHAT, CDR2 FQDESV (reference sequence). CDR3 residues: CASSPTAFYGYTF. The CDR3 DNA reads TGTGCCAGCAGCCCGACAGCATTCTATGGCTACACCTTC.

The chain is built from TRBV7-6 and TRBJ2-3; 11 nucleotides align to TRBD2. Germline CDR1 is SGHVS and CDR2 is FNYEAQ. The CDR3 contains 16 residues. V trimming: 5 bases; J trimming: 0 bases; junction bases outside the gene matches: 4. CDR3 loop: CASSLSGGGSTDTQYF. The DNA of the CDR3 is TGTGCCAGCAGCCTTAGCGGGGGGGGCAGCACAGATACGCAGTATTTT.

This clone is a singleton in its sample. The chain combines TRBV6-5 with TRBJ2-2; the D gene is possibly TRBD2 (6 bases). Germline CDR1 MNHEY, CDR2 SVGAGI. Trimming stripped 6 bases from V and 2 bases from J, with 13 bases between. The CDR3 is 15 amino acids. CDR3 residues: CASSQTRANTGELFF. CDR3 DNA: TGTGCCAGCAGCCAGACTAGGGCAAACACCGGGGAGCTGTTTTTT.

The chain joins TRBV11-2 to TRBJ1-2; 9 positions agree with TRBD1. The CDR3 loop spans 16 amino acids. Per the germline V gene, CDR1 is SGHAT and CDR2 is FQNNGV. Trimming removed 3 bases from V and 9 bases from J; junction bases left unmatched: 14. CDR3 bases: TGTGCCAGCAGCTTCCTCGGGACAGGGAGCAAGAGTCGCTACACCTTC. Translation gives CASSFLGTGSKSRYTF.

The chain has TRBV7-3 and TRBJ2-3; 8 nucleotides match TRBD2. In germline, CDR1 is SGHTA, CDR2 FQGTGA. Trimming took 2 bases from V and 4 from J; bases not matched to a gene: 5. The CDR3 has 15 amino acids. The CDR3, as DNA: TGTGCCAGCAGCTTAGACGGGGGGGCGTCAGATACGCAGTATTTT. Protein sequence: CASSLDGGASDTQYF.